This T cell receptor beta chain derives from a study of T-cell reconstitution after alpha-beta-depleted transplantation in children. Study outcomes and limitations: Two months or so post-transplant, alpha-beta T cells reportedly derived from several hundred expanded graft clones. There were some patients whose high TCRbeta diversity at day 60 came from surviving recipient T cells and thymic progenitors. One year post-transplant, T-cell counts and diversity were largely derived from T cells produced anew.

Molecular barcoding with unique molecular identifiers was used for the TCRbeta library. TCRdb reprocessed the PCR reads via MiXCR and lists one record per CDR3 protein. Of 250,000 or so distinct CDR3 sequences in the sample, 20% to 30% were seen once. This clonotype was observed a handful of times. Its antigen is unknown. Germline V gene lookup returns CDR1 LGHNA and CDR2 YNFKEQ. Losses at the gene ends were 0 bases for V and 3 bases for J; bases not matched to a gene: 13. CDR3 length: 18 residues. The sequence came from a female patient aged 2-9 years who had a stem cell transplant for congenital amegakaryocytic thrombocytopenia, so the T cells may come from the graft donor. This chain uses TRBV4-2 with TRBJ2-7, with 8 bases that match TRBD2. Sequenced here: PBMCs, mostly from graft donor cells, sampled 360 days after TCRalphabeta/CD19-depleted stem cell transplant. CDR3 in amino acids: CASSQELWAGGLNYEQYF. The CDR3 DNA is TGTGCCAGCAGCCAAGAATTGTGGGCGGGAGGCCTGAACTACGAGCAGTACTTC.